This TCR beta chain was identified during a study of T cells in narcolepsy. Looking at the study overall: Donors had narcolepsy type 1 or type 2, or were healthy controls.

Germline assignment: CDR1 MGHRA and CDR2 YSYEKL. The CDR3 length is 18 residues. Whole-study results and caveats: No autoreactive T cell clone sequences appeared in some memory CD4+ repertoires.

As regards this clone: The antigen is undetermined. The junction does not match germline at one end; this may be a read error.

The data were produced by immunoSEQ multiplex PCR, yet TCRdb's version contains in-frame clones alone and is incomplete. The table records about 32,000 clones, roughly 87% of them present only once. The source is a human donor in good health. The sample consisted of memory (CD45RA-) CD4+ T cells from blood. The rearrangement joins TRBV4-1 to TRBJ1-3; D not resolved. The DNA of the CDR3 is TGCGCCAGCAGACAAGAGACCGGGCGGGGAAACTCTGGAAACACCATATATTTT. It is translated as CASRQETGRGNSGNTIYF.